The 21 T cell receptor beta chains given below trace back to one sample, sequenced in a study of blood T cell repertoires in COVID-19 (dated by TCRdb to 2019 to 2021). The receptor library was made with the immunoSEQ multiplex PCR assay. As stored in TCRdb, this immuneACCESS dataset retains in-frame rearrangements with V and J assigned. A fraction of the clones does not appear; measured against another copy, unresolved V genes explain less than half of the discrepancy, and the remainder lacks a known reason. Within this sample are a few hundred thousand clones, with approximately 84% of them counted one time only. The ten largest clones take up about 3% of the sample. The material sequenced was peripheral blood. These receptors were obtained from a man in his fifties or sixties who had recovered from COVID-19.

The chain recombines TRBV5-1 with TRBJ1-1; possibly TRBD1 for D (6 bases). CDR1 and CDR2 (germline): SGHRS, YFSETQ. V was cut by 2 bases and J by 8 bases, with 16 bases left in between. The CDR3 covers 14 residues. The CDR3 DNA sequence: TGCGCCAGCAGCTTCAGGGGTGGTGGGAGAGAAGCTTTCTTT. It is translated as CASSFRGGGREAFF.

The rearrangement links TRBV19 to TRBJ2-7, with 7 bases lining up with TRBD1. The trim removed 5 bases at V and 1 base at J, leaving 5 bases unmatched. The length of the CDR3 is 14 residues. Germline CDR1 LNHDA, CDR2 SQIVND (reference sequence). CDR3 sequence: CASSSPGQSYEQYF. The CDR3 DNA is TGTGCCAGTAGTTCTCCGGGACAGTCCTACGAGCAGTACTTC.

The chain links TRBV28 to TRBJ2-5; no clear D gene. Germline lookup yields CDR1 MDHEN and CDR2 SYDVKM. Deletions cut 4 bases from V and 7 bases from J, with 13 bases between. The CDR3 has 13 amino acids. CDR3 in DNA: TGTGCCAGCAGTTCCACCCTGCCAGGGACCCAGTACTTC. Translated, it gives CASSSTLPGTQYF.

The genes are TRBV19 and TRBJ2-7; 8 bases align to TRBD2. Trimming cost V 6 bases and J 7 bases; bases outside gene matches: 14. The CDR3 sequence is 15 residues long. Germline assignment: CDR1 LNHDA and CDR2 SQIVND (reference sequence). CDR3 sequence (DNA): TGTGCCAGTAGAACTAGCGGAGCCTCCCCTGGGGAGCAGTACTTC. This encodes CASRTSGASPGEQYF. Drawing the rest from reference TRBV19 and TRBJ2-7, the complete variable domain is DGGITQSPKYLFRKEGQNVTLSCEQNLNHDAMYWYRQDPGQGLRLIYYSQIVNDFQKGDIAEGYSVSREKKESFPLTVTSAQKNPTAFYLCASRTSGASPGEQYFGPGTRLTVT.

V gene TRBV24-1 combines with J gene TRBJ1-1; 8 positions match TRBD1. The length of the CDR3 is 14 residues. The germline CDR1 and CDR2 sequences are KGHDR and SFDVKD. The V and J ends lost 6 bases and 1 base, in that order; junction bases with no gene match: 3. DNA of the CDR3: TGTGCCACCAGTAAGGGACAGGCGAACACTGAAGCTTTCTTT. It translates to CATSKGQANTEAFF.

The chain recombines TRBV12-3 or TRBV12-4 with TRBJ1-2; D gene uncertain. This CDR3 is 13 amino acids long. V was trimmed by 3 bases and J by 1 base, leaving 6 bases between them. CDR3 in amino acids: CASSLSLNYGYTF. The DNA of the CDR3 is TGTGCCAGCAGTTTGTCTCTTAACTATGGCTACACCTTC.

The V and J genes are TRBV19 and TRBJ2-1, with 7 bases fitting TRBD2. Germline CDR1 and CDR2: LNHDA and SQIVND (reference sequence). The CDR3 is 12 residues long. The J segment lost 6 bases and the V segment lost 5 bases, leaving 1 base of the junction unmatched. The CDR3 reads CASSAGANEQFF. Here the CDR3 DNA reads TGTGCCAGTAGTGCGGGAGCCAATGAGCAGTTCTTC.

CDR3 sequence: CASSRIKDRGRNSPLHF. The CDR3 region has the DNA TGCGCCAGCAGCAGAATTAAAGACAGGGGGCGAAATTCACCCCTCCACTTT. The chain uses TRBV10-2 and TRBJ1-6; 10 bases are shared with TRBD1. This CDR3 region has 17 residues. With 6 bases clipped from V and 7 bases from J, the junction kept 12 bases outside the gene matches. Germline V gives CDR1 WSHSY, CDR2 SAAADI.

The J gene is TRBJ2-1, the V gene TRBV5-4; D perhaps matches TRBD2 (5 bases). V dropped 4 bases and J dropped 2 bases, with 7 bases sitting between them. Germline V gene lookup returns CDR1 SGHNT and CDR2 YYREEE (reference sequence). The CDR3 is 13 amino acids. CDR3 sequence: CASSPRAYNEQFF. CDR3 nucleotide sequence: TGTGCCAGCAGCCCGAGGGCCTACAATGAGCAGTTCTTC.

V and J are TRBV24-1 and TRBJ2-2; TRBD1 aligns across 9 bases. The trim removed 4 bases at V and 6 bases at J, leaving 8 bases unmatched. Germline assignment: CDR1 KGHDR and CDR2 SFDVKD. The CDR3 loop spans 16 amino acids. In DNA, the CDR3 is TGTGCCACCAGTGACCCAGAGGGGACAGGGTCCGGGGAGCTGTTTTTT. Translated, it gives CATSDPEGTGSGELFF.

The chain uses TRBV28 and TRBJ1-2; TRBD1 matches at 12 bases. Germline V lookup: CDR1 MDHEN, CDR2 SYDVKM. The CDR3 loop spans 15 amino acids. The V gene end was trimmed by 3 bases and the J gene end by 8 bases; junction bases not matched to a gene: 7. CDR3: CASSLWGQGAGGYTF. The DNA of the CDR3 is TGTGCCAGCAGTTTGTGGGGACAGGGGGCAGGGGGCTACACCTTC.

Note on this clone: Sequence at one end of the junction differs from germline and may be a read error. The V gene is TRBV7-2, the J gene TRBJ2-5; possible D gene TRBD1, 6 bases. Looked up from germline, CDR1 is SGHTA and CDR2 is FQGNSA. The CDR3 totals 13 residues. The CDR3 DNA reads as TGTGCCAGCAGCTTAGCGCAGGGGACCCGCCTGAACTTC. Translating it yields CASSLAQGTRLNF.

The chain couples TRBV28 to TRBJ2-1; 15 bases match TRBD2. The germline V gene encodes CDR1 MDHEN and CDR2 SYDVKM. The CDR3 runs to 18 residues. The V and J ends lost 7 bases and 2 bases, in that order; junction bases with no gene match: 9. Written as DNA, the CDR3 is TGTGCCAGCAACGGACTAGCGGGAGGGTCTAGGACCTACAATGAGCAGTTCTTC. This codes for CASNGLAGGSRTYNEQFF. The complete variable domain, with remaining parts taken from reference TRBV28 and TRBJ2-1, reads DVKVTQSSRYLVKRTGEKVFLECVQDMDHENMFWYRQDPGLGLRLIYFSYDVKMKEKGDIPEGYSVSREKKERFSLILESASTNQTSMYLCASNGLAGGSRTYNEQFFGPGTRLTVL.

This chain connects TRBV19 to TRBJ1-3, with D uncertain. Trimming removed 3 bases from V and 2 bases from J, with 14 bases in between. CDR3 length: 16 residues. In germline, CDR1 is LNHDA, CDR2 SQIVND (reference sequence). The DNA for the CDR3 is TGTGCCAGTAGTATTAAACCCTCAACACCTGGAAACACCATATATTTT. Amino acids: CASSIKPSTPGNTIYF.

V and J are TRBV3-1 (or the pseudogene TRBV3-2) and TRBJ2-1, with TRBD2 matching over 8 bases. Germline CDR1 is LGHDT and CDR2 is YNNKEL (reference sequence). The ends lost 0 bases at V and 8 bases at J; junction bases unmatched: 9. CDR3 length equals 16 residues. The CDR3 is CASSQEFKREIYEQFF. CDR3 DNA: TGTGCCAGCAGCCAAGAATTTAAGCGGGAGATATATGAGCAGTTCTTC.

This clone came up once. V gene TRBV4-2 combines with J gene TRBJ1-4, with 7 bases fitting TRBD1. This CDR3 spans 18 amino acids. The J segment lost 0 bases and the V segment lost 5 bases, leaving 12 bases of the junction unmatched. Germline V gene sequence: CDR1 LGHNA, CDR2 YNFKEQ. CDR3 sequence reads: CASSTRPGDRATNEKLFF. The CDR3 nucleotides are TGTGCCAGCAGCACACGACCCGGGGACAGAGCAACTAATGAAAAACTGTTTTTT.

This chain connects TRBV19 to TRBJ2-5, with TRBD1 matching over 9 bases. The CDR3 covers 14 residues. Trimming removed 4 bases from V and 5 bases from J; junction bases left unmatched: 5. The germline V gene encodes CDR1 LNHDA and CDR2 SQIVND (reference sequence). The CDR3 loop is CASSNRGREETQYF. The CDR3 coding sequence is TGTGCCAGTAGTAACAGGGGGCGCGAGGAGACCCAGTACTTC.

This clone was observed a handful of times. This chain links TRBV29-1 with TRBJ2-5; TRBD2 matches 11 bases. Germline V lookup: CDR1 SQVTM, CDR2 ANQGSEA. This CDR3 comprises 15 residues. The V and J ends lost 3 bases and 4 bases, in that order; junction bases with no gene match: 7. The chain's CDR3 is CSVDLLAGARETQYF. The CDR3 coding sequence is TGCAGCGTTGACTTACTAGCGGGAGCTAGAGAGACCCAGTACTTC.

This chain uses TRBV10-1 with TRBJ1-2, with a possible D match to TRBD1 (5 bases). The CDR3 consists of 15 residues. V lost 3 bases to trimming and J lost 4 bases, with 15 bases between them. The germline CDR1 and CDR2 sequences are WNHNN and SYGVQD (reference sequence). The CDR3 nucleotides read TGCGCCAGCAGTGATCGCAGGGTATCGCGCTATGGCTACACCTTC. It yields the protein CASSDRRVSRYGYTF.

The J gene is TRBJ1-2, the V gene TRBV29-1, with D maybe TRBD1 (6 bases). The CDR3 has 11 residues. The ends were cut back, 6 bases at V and 6 bases at J, with 11 bases in the middle. CDR1 is SQVTM, CDR2 ANQGSEA, per germline. The CDR3 here is CSVAPGDGYTF. DNA of the CDR3: TGCAGCGTCGCCCCAGGGGATGGCTACACCTTC.

V and J are TRBV19 and TRBJ1-2, with a tentative D call TRBD1 (5 bases). Germline CDR1 LNHDA, CDR2 SQIVND (reference sequence). Trimming took 6 bases from V and 4 from J, leaving 12 bases between them. This CDR3 region has 13 residues. The CDR3 DNA follows: TGTGCCAGTAGAGGCCAGGGAGGCTATGGCTACACCTTC. Translation: CASRGQGGYGYTF.